These 24 T cell receptor beta chains share one sample of origin, sequenced in a study of T cells after yellow fever vaccination (dated by TCRdb to about 2019). The library was prepared using 5' RACE. TCRdb lists the instrument as Illumina NovaSeq 6000. TCRdb reworked the public reads: Q25 trimming with fastp, MiXCR clone assembly, productive beta chains retained. Every CDR3 protein is listed once, alongside the most common genes and DNA of its rows. The sample profile shows a few hundred thousand distinct CDR3 sequences; about 10% of them were found once. Of the sample, about 3.7% is held by the ten largest clones. The sample's treatment or condition label, in plain terms: live attenuated yellow fever vaccine strain. The source material was CD4+ T cells sorted from PBMCs, sampled 5 days after the yellow fever booster vaccination. All receptors derive from a man younger than 30 who received the YFV17D yellow fever vaccine.

This clonotype was detected many times. The CDR3 bases are TGTGCCATCAGTGGACAGGGGGGCCCAGATACGCAGTATTTT. Its protein is CAISGQGGPDTQYF. The V and J genes are TRBV10-3 and TRBJ2-3; 9 bases are a match to TRBD1. J was trimmed by 4 bases and V by 4 bases; bases with no gene match: 3. The germline V gene has CDR1 ENHRY and CDR2 SYGVKD. CDR3 size: 14 residues.

This clonotype was seen repeatedly, ten times or more. This CDR3 is CASSSGGSYNEQFF. The CDR3 nucleotides are TGTGCCAGCAGCTCGGGCGGTTCCTACAATGAGCAGTTCTTC. The chain has TRBV5-4 and TRBJ2-1, with no clear D. Germline values: CDR1 SGHNT, CDR2 YYREEE (reference sequence). V was cut by 3 bases and J by 1 base, with 8 bases left in between. This CDR3 spans 14 amino acids.

This clonotype was picked up a small number of times. V and J are TRBV5-1 and TRBJ1-2; the match to TRBD1 covers 7 bases. This CDR3 spans 14 amino acids. The trim removed 6 bases at V and 0 bases at J, leaving 5 bases unmatched. Germline values: CDR1 SGHRS, CDR2 YFSETQ. This CDR3 reads CASTRDSTNYGYTF. In DNA form, the CDR3 reads TGCGCCAGCACCCGGGACAGCACTAACTATGGCTACACCTTC.

The chain uses TRBV7-9 and TRBJ1-1; D gene ambiguous. Germline V CDR1 and CDR2: SEHNR, FQNEAQ (reference sequence). The CDR3 length is 14 residues. V was clipped by 2 bases and J by 4 bases, with 11 bases between them. The CDR3 coding sequence is TGTGCCAGCAGCTTATCACGCAGCAGCACTGAAGCTTTCTTT. This gives the protein CASSLSRSSTEAFF. The variable domain in full, with the rest retrieved from reference TRBV7-9 and TRBJ1-1, is DTGVSQNPRHKITKRGQNVTFRCDPISEHNRLYWYRQTLGQGPEFLTYFQNEAQLEKSRLLSDRFSAERPKGSFSTLEIQRTEQGDSAMYLCASSLSRSSTEAFFGQGTRLTVV.

The chain carries TRBV4-3 and TRBJ1-2, with a tentative D call TRBD1 (6 bases). The CDR3 length is 13 residues. Germline V gene lookup returns CDR1 LGHNA and CDR2 YSLEER. V was shortened by 4 bases and J by 6 bases, with 12 bases between the two germline ends. The chain's CDR3 is CASSPREGDGYTF. The CDR3 DNA is TGCGCCAGCAGCCCCCGGGAGGGGGATGGCTACACCTTC.

CDR3 amino acids: CASSLRLAGEQFF. The CDR3 DNA sequence: TGTGCCAGCAGCTTACGACTAGCCGGTGAGCAGTTCTTC. The genes are TRBV11-3 and TRBJ2-1, with 7 positions matching TRBD2. This CDR3 has 13 residues. Germline CDR1 SGHNT, CDR2 YENEEA. V trimming: 2 bases; J trimming: 9 bases; junction bases outside the gene matches: 4.

There are a few counts of this clonotype. The chain links TRBV6-2 or TRBV6-3 to TRBJ2-5; D is unclear. The CDR3 consists of 12 residues. CDR1 is MNHEY and CDR2 is SVGEGT in the germline V gene. V gave up 2 bases and J gave up 5 bases, with 6 bases separating them. Here the CDR3 DNA reads TGTGCCAGCAGTTACGCCCCGGAGACCCAGTACTTC. Translation gives CASSYAPETQYF.

The rearrangement links TRBV5-5 to TRBJ2-7, with D possibly being TRBD1 or TRBD2 (5 bases each). Germline CDR1 is SGHKS and CDR2 is YYEKEE (reference sequence). V was shortened by 2 bases and J by 3 bases, with 12 bases between the two germline ends. The CDR3 totals 14 residues. CDR3 in amino acids: CASSFGLGVYEQYV. The CDR3 bases are TGTGCCAGCAGCTTTGGACTGGGGGTCTACGAGCAGTACGTC.

This clonotype appeared many times. This sequence joins TRBV7-9 and TRBJ1-2; D gene unclear. With 0 bases removed from V and 3 bases from J, the gap between germline ends came to 8 bases. The CDR3 is 14 amino acids. Germline CDR1 reads SEHNR; CDR2 reads FQNEAQ (reference sequence). The CDR3 loop reads CASSLAVGYYGYTF. DNA for the CDR3: TGTGCCAGCAGCTTAGCGGTCGGGTACTATGGCTACACCTTC.

This sequence joins TRBV12-3 or TRBV12-4 and TRBJ1-1, with D uncertain. The CDR3 has 15 amino acids. The V end lost 3 bases, the J end lost 0 bases, and 11 bases lay between the germline ends. CDR3 in amino acids: CASSFSGSLNTEAFF. In nucleotides, the CDR3 is TGTGCCAGCAGTTTCTCGGGCAGTTTGAACACTGAAGCTTTCTTT.

The CDR3 nucleotides are TGTGCCAGCAGCCCCGGCCCACTCCAAACAGATACGCAGTATTTT. Translated, it gives CASSPGPLQTDTQYF. The chain couples TRBV3-1 to TRBJ2-3; D remains ambiguous. Trimming cost V 4 bases and J 3 bases, with 14 bases left between them. Germline assignment: CDR1 LGHDT and CDR2 YNNKEL (reference sequence). The CDR3 loop spans 15 amino acids.

This clonotype occurred a few times. The chain couples TRBV5-4 to TRBJ2-1; TRBD1 might be the D (5 bases). The V and J ends lost 1 base and 3 bases respectively, with 17 bases between them. This CDR3 comprises 17 residues. From germline, CDR1 is SGHNT and CDR2 YYREEE (reference sequence). CDR3: CASSLKNRWLGYNEQFF. DNA for the CDR3: TGTGCCAGCAGCTTGAAAAACAGGTGGCTGGGCTACAATGAGCAGTTCTTC.

There are many counts of this clonotype. V and J are TRBV19 and TRBJ1-1; D is ambiguous. The CDR3 contains 15 residues. The germline V gene has CDR1 LNHDA and CDR2 SQIVND (reference sequence). V lost 6 bases to trimming and J lost 5 bases, with 19 bases between them. As DNA, the CDR3 is TGTGCCAGTAGCGTGGAGGGATGGTCGGGTACTGAAGCTTTCTTT. Its protein is CASSVEGWSGTEAFF.

The V call is TRBV5-1, the J call TRBJ2-5; D is possibly TRBD2 (5 bases). The CDR3 consists of 13 residues. Per germline, CDR1 SGHRS and CDR2 YFSETQ. V lost 0 bases and J 5 bases, leaving 8 bases between the germline ends. For the CDR3, the DNA is TGCGCCAGCAGCTTGGAGAGGGTGGAGACCCAGTACTTC. Protein product: CASSLERVETQYF.

The chain recombines TRBV7-2 with TRBJ2-5; 7 nucleotides agree with TRBD2. From germline, CDR1 is SGHTA and CDR2 FQGNSA. The CDR3 is 15 residues long. Germline trimming cut 5 bases from V and 2 bases from J; bases unmatched to any gene: 8. This chain's CDR3 is CASSPWTRPQETQYF. The CDR3 bases are TGTGCCAGCAGCCCTTGGACTAGACCTCAAGAGACCCAGTACTTC.

This clonotype was picked up a small number of times. This chain connects TRBV19 to TRBJ1-1, with 9 bases aligning to TRBD1. The length of the CDR3 is 13 residues. J gave up 4 bases and V 7 bases, and 4 bases lay outside the gene matches. CDR1 and CDR2 (germline): LNHDA, SQIVND (reference sequence). In nucleotides, the CDR3 is TGTGCCAGTACCTCGACAGGGGGCACTGAAGCTTTCTTT. Translation: CASTSTGGTEAFF.

Written as DNA, the CDR3 is TGCGCCAGCAGCCACGGGACAGGGGGCAGGAAGACCCAGTACTTC. Its protein product is CASSHGTGGRKTQYF. The chain recombines TRBV4-1 with TRBJ2-5; 12 bases align to TRBD1. Losses at the gene ends were 3 bases for V and 6 bases for J; bases not matched to a gene: 5. The germline gives CDR1 MGHRA, CDR2 YSYEKL. This CDR3 is 15 amino acids long.

The sample holds a few counts of this clonotype. The chain links TRBV2 to TRBJ2-1; perhaps TRBD2 as D (6 bases). Germline values: CDR1 SNHLY, CDR2 FYNNEI. This CDR3 contains 14 residues. Trimming left V 8 bases short and J 8 bases short, with 19 bases between. DNA for the CDR3: TGTGCCAGCGGGCGGACTACCGAATCCGATGAGCAGTTCTTC. This codes for CASGRTTESDEQFF.

There are a few counts of this clonotype. The chain is built from TRBV29-1 and TRBJ2-3; tentatively, D is TRBD1 or TRBD2 (5 bases each). This CDR3 contains 12 residues. The germline V and J ends were trimmed by 2 bases and 4 bases, with 7 bases remaining between them. Germline assignment: CDR1 SQVTM and CDR2 ANQGSEA. The CDR3 sequence is CSVERGPDTQYF. As DNA, the CDR3 is TGCAGCGTTGAAAGGGGACCAGATACGCAGTATTTT.

The sample holds a few counts of this clonotype. V is TRBV7-2 and J is TRBJ2-7; D possibly corresponds to TRBD2 (6 bases). Trimming took 4 bases from V and 4 from J, leaving 11 bases between them. CDR1 and CDR2 (germline): SGHTA, FQGNSA. This CDR3 has 13 residues. CDR3 protein: CASSSSDRYEQYF. CDR3 coding DNA: TGTGCCAGCAGCTCTAGCGACCGATACGAGCAGTACTTC.

This clonotype was seen a handful of times. The chain has TRBV5-1 and TRBJ2-3; TRBD2 matches at 9 bases. CDR1 and CDR2 from the germline V gene are SGHRS and YFSETQ. This CDR3 region has 14 residues. The ends lost 3 bases at V and 6 bases at J; junction bases unmatched: 5. The CDR3 spells CASSSPSGADTQYF. The CDR3 region has the DNA TGCGCCAGCAGCTCACCTAGCGGGGCCGATACGCAGTATTTT.

This clonotype was detected only a few times. The CDR3 reads CASSQDAQGGGLGQPQHF. CDR3 coding DNA: TGCGCCAGCAGCCAAGATGCCCAGGGAGGCGGCCTAGGTCAGCCCCAGCATTTT. The J gene is TRBJ1-5, the V gene TRBV4-3, with a tentative D call TRBD1 (5 bases). The CDR3 is 18 amino acids. Germline V gene lookup returns CDR1 LGHNA and CDR2 YSLEER. V lost 0 bases to trimming and J lost 6 bases, with 21 bases between them.

This clonotype showed up just a few times. The J gene is TRBJ2-7, the V gene TRBV7-9; D might be TRBD1 (5 bases). CDR3 length: 15 residues. Trimming took 5 bases from V and 6 from J, leaving 20 bases between them. Germline CDR1 is SEHNR and CDR2 is FQNEAQ (reference sequence). The CDR3 region has the DNA TGTGCCAGCAGCGGTACGTGGGGCTTTGATTCCGAGCAGTACTTC. Its protein product is CASSGTWGFDSEQYF.

The table lists this clonotype with many counts. The chain joins TRBV5-1 to TRBJ2-1, with 10 bases lining up with TRBD2. CDR3 size: 16 residues. The J segment lost 5 bases and the V segment lost 0 bases, leaving 5 bases of the junction unmatched. Germline loops: CDR1 SGHRS, CDR2 YFSETQ. The CDR3 DNA follows: TGCGCCAGCAGCTTGGAAACTAGCGGGGTAAACAATGAGCAGTTCTTC. Translated: CASSLETSGVNNEQFF.